The TCR beta chain under discussion was sequenced for a study of T cells after yellow fever vaccination. This clonotype showed up just a few times. The antigen is unknown. In TCRdb, the 5' RACE reads were re-called with MiXCR into one record per CDR3 protein. Among a few hundred thousand distinct CDR3 sequences listed, roughly 4.3% were seen once. Study results and caveats: Though it reached lower strength, the secondary response hit its peak faster, day 5 versus 15.

Sequenced material: PBMCs, taken 5 days after the yellow fever booster vaccination. This TCR was recovered from a man aged 18 to 29 who received the YFV17D yellow fever vaccine.

The CDR3 loop is CASEGADTQYF. The CDR3 region has the DNA TGTGCCAGCGAGGGGGCAGATACGCAGTATTTT. The J gene is TRBJ2-3, the V gene TRBV12-3 or TRBV12-4; the D gene is possibly TRBD1 (6 bases). Trimming took off 8 bases at V and 4 bases at J, with 7 bases between the two ends. The CDR3 totals 11 residues.